These 30 T cell receptor beta chains originate from one sample sequenced in a study of cytomegalovirus exposure and HLA in healthy donors. 60 Vbeta and 13 Jbeta primers were used in PCR. Generated by immunoSEQ multiplex PCR, the TCRdb table keeps only in-frame clones and is missing some. This repertoire shows about 86,000 clones, 70% to 80% found once; its top ten account for roughly 15%. The sample was PBMCs. The receptors shown here come from a woman aged 35 to 49 in good health and CMV-seropositive.

This chain connects TRBV30 to TRBJ1-1; TRBD1 matches at 7 bases. Germline-derived CDR1 and CDR2 are GTSNPN and SVGIG (reference sequence). V shed 0 bases, J shed 1 base, and the junction held 5 bases outside the gene matches. The CDR3 covers 15 residues. The CDR3 loop reads CAWSVWGTANTEAFF. The DNA for the CDR3 is TGTGCCTGGAGTGTGTGGGGGACAGCGAACACTGAAGCTTTCTTT.

The V call is TRBV5-1, the J call TRBJ2-7; D may be TRBD2 (6 bases). Germline values: CDR1 SGHRS, CDR2 YFSETQ. The germline V and J ends were trimmed by 4 bases and 4 bases, with 15 bases remaining between them. The length of the CDR3 is 14 residues. In nucleotides, the CDR3 is TGCGCCAGCAGCGAGGGAGGTTATGTTTACGAGCAGTACTTC. It yields the protein CASSEGGYVYEQYF.

CDR3 sequence reads: CASSIGTGGDQPQHF. In nucleotides, the CDR3 is TGTGCCAGTAGTATTGGGACAGGGGGGGATCAGCCCCAGCATTTT. This sequence joins TRBV19 and TRBJ1-5; TRBD1 matches 11 bases. The length of the CDR3 is 15 residues. Germline lookup yields CDR1 LNHDA and CDR2 SQIVND (reference sequence). V trimming: 3 bases; J trimming: 5 bases; junction bases outside the gene matches: 3.

V gene TRBV2 combines with J gene TRBJ1-4; no clear D. The ends were cut back, 5 bases at V and 5 bases at J, with 12 bases in the middle. Germline V gene data show CDR1 as SNHLY and CDR2 as FYNNEI. There are 14 residues in the CDR3. CDR3 in DNA: TGTGCCAGCAGTCTTGGAGAGGGAAATGAAAAACTGTTTTTT. The encoded protein is CASSLGEGNEKLFF.

The V and J genes are TRBV7-2 and TRBJ2-1; TRBD2 matches 12 bases. Trimming cost V 5 bases and J 10 bases; bases outside gene matches: 12. The CDR3 length is 16 residues. Germline V gene data show CDR1 as SGHTA and CDR2 as FQGNSA. The CDR3 is CASSRGLTSGREEQFF. The CDR3 DNA follows: TGTGCCAGCAGCCGCGGGTTGACTAGCGGGAGAGAGGAGCAGTTCTTC.

This clone has a handful of counts. The V call is TRBV7-9, the J call TRBJ2-1, with a weak D call TRBD2 (5 bases). Germline V gene data show CDR1 as SEHNR and CDR2 as FQNEAQ (reference sequence). The CDR3 is 10 residues long. V lost 4 bases, J lost 10 bases, and 5 bases lay in between. CDR3 amino acids: CASSSGEQFF. CDR3 nucleotide sequence: TGTGCCAGCAGCTCGGGGGAGCAGTTCTTC.

The rearrangement links TRBV11-3 to TRBJ2-1; 12 bases are a match to TRBD1. The CDR3 has 17 amino acids. V gave up 2 bases and J gave up 10 bases; unmatched junction bases: 12. Per germline, CDR1 SGHNT and CDR2 YENEEA. CDR3 sequence (DNA): TGTGCCAGCAGCTTACGGTTACCGGGACAGGGGGCAGGGGAGCAGTTCTTC. Translating it yields CASSLRLPGQGAGEQFF.

The chain has TRBV7-9 and TRBJ1-2; the match to TRBD1 covers 7 bases. CDR1 is SEHNR, CDR2 FQNEAQ, per germline (reference sequence). CDR3 length: 13 amino acids. J gave up 6 bases and V 4 bases, and 5 bases lay outside the gene matches. CDR3 DNA: TGTGCCAGCAGCTATAGGGGGCTGGATGGCTACACCTTC. Translated, it gives CASSYRGLDGYTF.

The genes are TRBV27 and TRBJ2-5, with D possibly matching TRBD2 (5 bases). The V and J ends lost 9 bases and 4 bases respectively, with 12 bases between them. The CDR3 spans 12 residues. Germline V gene lookup returns CDR1 MNHEY and CDR2 SMNVEV (reference sequence). CDR3 nucleotide sequence: TGTGCCAGTCGAGCGGAAGGAGAGACCCAGTACTTC. Translation: CASRAEGETQYF.

The chain combines TRBV7-9 with TRBJ2-7; 12 bases are shared with TRBD1. The J segment lost 7 bases and the V segment lost 5 bases, leaving 9 bases of the junction unmatched. Germline assignment: CDR1 SEHNR and CDR2 FQNEAQ (reference sequence). The CDR3 consists of 15 residues. The CDR3 protein is CASSTRDRGQWEQYF. DNA for the CDR3: TGTGCCAGCAGCACTCGGGACAGGGGGCAGTGGGAGCAGTACTTC. The variable domain in full, completed from reference TRBV7-9 and TRBJ2-7, reads DTGVSQNPRHKITKRGQNVTFRCDPISEHNRLYWYRQTLGQGPEFLTYFQNEAQLEKSRLLSDRFSAERPKGSFSTLEIQRTEQGDSAMYLCASSTRDRGQWEQYFGPGTRLTVT.

This clone was detected a few times. The genes are TRBV28 and TRBJ2-2, with a weak D call TRBD1 (6 bases). The ends were cut back, 2 bases at V and 5 bases at J, with 24 bases in the middle. CDR3 length: 19 residues. Per the germline V gene, CDR1 is MDHEN and CDR2 is SYDVKM. The CDR3 sequence is CASSLQVMGQPPGTGELFF. The CDR3, as DNA: TGTGCCAGCAGTTTACAAGTTATGGGACAACCCCCGGGGACCGGGGAGCTGTTTTTT.

This clone has more than one count but fewer than ten. This chain joins TRBV9 and TRBJ2-5; D might be TRBD2 (5 bases). Trimming shortened V by 0 bases and J by 4 bases, and 10 bases separated the two germline ends. Germline CDR1 is SGDLS and CDR2 is YYNGEE. The CDR3 sequence is 14 residues long. The CDR3 loop is CASSVARAGETQYF. As DNA, the CDR3 is TGTGCCAGCAGCGTAGCGAGGGCGGGAGAGACCCAGTACTTC.

This clone came up a few times. This chain links TRBV4-3 with TRBJ2-2, with 14 bases that match TRBD2. The trim removed 4 bases at V and 6 bases at J, leaving 7 bases unmatched. CDR1 is LGHNA and CDR2 is YSLEER in the germline V gene. The CDR3 length is 17 residues. Here the CDR3 reads CASSLGTSGSSAGELFF. CDR3 in DNA: TGCGCCAGCAGCCTCGGGACTAGCGGGAGTAGCGCCGGGGAGCTGTTTTTT.

J is TRBJ1-1 and V is TRBV11-2, with D tentatively TRBD1 (6 bases). Looked up from germline, CDR1 is SGHAT and CDR2 is FQNNGV. V was pared by 0 bases and J by 7 bases, with 12 bases between. This CDR3 comprises 14 residues. The CDR3 sequence is CASSLEGAYGEAFF. CDR3 nucleotides: TGTGCCAGCAGCTTAGAGGGGGCGTACGGTGAAGCTTTCTTT.

This clone was detected a few times. This chain connects TRBV4-1 to TRBJ2-5; D is unclear. Trimming took off 0 bases at V and 3 bases at J, with 17 bases between the two ends. CDR1 and CDR2 (germline): MGHRA, YSYEKL. The CDR3 loop spans 17 amino acids. As DNA, the CDR3 is TGCGCCAGCAGCCAAGATATGAGAACTCCAACCGAAGAGACCCAGTACTTC. Its translation is CASSQDMRTPTEETQYF.

The CDR3 is CASSQETGGNEKLFF. The CDR3 DNA follows: TGTGCCAGCAGCCAAGAAACAGGTGGGAATGAAAAACTGTTTTTT. V is TRBV4-2 and J is TRBJ1-4, with a weak D call TRBD1 (5 bases). Germline V gene lookup returns CDR1 LGHNA and CDR2 YNFKEQ. V lost 0 bases to trimming and J lost 5 bases, with 10 bases between them. The CDR3 length is 15 residues.

The V gene is TRBV5-1, the J gene TRBJ1-2, with D hard to call. This CDR3 is built from 14 residues. Deletions cut 4 bases from V and 1 base from J, with 11 bases between. CDR1 and CDR2 (germline): SGHRS, YFSETQ. The CDR3 DNA sequence: TGCGCCAGCAGCCAGGAACCCAGTAACTATGGCTACACCTTC. Amino acid sequence: CASSQEPSNYGYTF.

V usage is TRBV11-2 and J usage is TRBJ1-1; 8 positions agree with TRBD1. Trimming cost V 6 bases and J 11 bases; bases outside gene matches: 5. The CDR3 has 11 amino acids. Germline loops: CDR1 SGHAT, CDR2 FQNNGV. The chain's CDR3 is CASSQDRAAFF. The CDR3 region has the DNA TGTGCCAGCAGTCAGGACAGGGCGGCTTTCTTT.

This rearrangement joins TRBV28 to TRBJ1-3, with TRBD1 matching 7 bases. The CDR3 length is 13 residues. From germline, CDR1 is MDHEN and CDR2 SYDVKM. The V segment lost 8 bases and the J segment 4 bases; nucleotides outside the gene matches: 5. CDR3 sequence reads: CASVQGDGNTIYF. As DNA, the CDR3 is TGTGCCAGCGTCCAGGGGGACGGAAACACCATATATTTT.

This chain joins TRBV29-1 and TRBJ2-1, with D possibly being TRBD2 (6 bases). V lost 3 bases to trimming and J lost 4 bases, with 13 bases between them. This CDR3 spans 14 amino acids. The germline CDR1 and CDR2 sequences are SQVTM and ANQGSEA. CDR3 DNA: TGCAGCGTTGACCCCGGGACTGGTTACAATGAGCAGTTCTTC. Residues: CSVDPGTGYNEQFF.

The sample holds a few counts of this clone. The chain is built from TRBV19 and TRBJ1-2, with TRBD1 as a possible D gene (5 bases). The CDR3 covers 15 residues. V was shortened by 7 bases and J by 3 bases, with 18 bases between the two germline ends. The germline CDR1 and CDR2 sequences are LNHDA and SQIVND (reference sequence). The CDR3 sequence: CASTPAGEGYYGYTF. Written as DNA, the CDR3 is TGTGCCAGTACCCCAGCGGGGGAGGGGTACTATGGCTACACCTTC.

The V gene is TRBV15, the J gene TRBJ1-5; the D is unclear. The CDR3 runs to 17 residues. Germline CDR1 and CDR2: LNHNV and YYDKDF (reference sequence). V was cut by 0 bases and J by 0 bases, with 12 bases left in between. The CDR3 region has the DNA TGTGCCACCAGCAGAGATTGGTCACAGCATAGCAATCAGCCCCAGCATTTT. It specifies CATSRDWSQHSNQPQHF. Looking up the rest from reference TRBV15 and TRBJ1-5 gives the full variable domain: DAMVIQNPRYQVTQFGKPVTLSCSQTLNHNVMYWYQQKSSQAPKLLFHYYDKDFNNEADTPDNFQSRRPNTSFCFLDIRSPGLGDTAMYLCATSRDWSQHSNQPQHFGDGTRLSIL.

V usage is TRBV6-6 and J usage is TRBJ2-1; maybe TRBD1 (5 bases). From germline, CDR1 is MNHNY and CDR2 SVGAGI (reference sequence). Trimming stripped 7 bases from V and 0 bases from J, with 10 bases between. The CDR3 runs to 14 residues. The CDR3: CASIRRGSYNEQFF. DNA of the CDR3: TGTGCCAGCATAAGAAGGGGCTCCTACAATGAGCAGTTCTTC.

The rearrangement links TRBV15 to TRBJ1-4; 10 nucleotides agree with TRBD1. CDR1 is LNHNV and CDR2 is YYDKDF in the germline V gene (reference sequence). The CDR3 loop spans 16 amino acids. Trimming at V came to 0 bases and at J to 5 bases, leaving 3 bases not matched to a gene. The DNA of the CDR3 is TGTGCCACCAGCAGAGATGACAGGGGGCGCAATGAAAAACTGTTTTTT. This codes for CATSRDDRGRNEKLFF.

A single count supports this clone. The junction shows a germline mismatch at one end, possibly a read error. The chain has TRBV4-2 and TRBJ1-5; the match to TRBD1 covers 9 bases. CDR1 is LGHNA, CDR2 YNFKEQ, per germline. CDR3 size: 13 residues. The CDR3: CASSPGQGTLILF. CDR3 DNA: TGTGCCAGCAGCCCGGGACAGGGTACCCTTATCCTTTTT.

The chain employs TRBV5-4 and TRBJ1-6; D possibly corresponds to TRBD1 (6 bases). The CDR3 length is 16 residues. The ends were cut back, 2 bases at V and 8 bases at J, with 17 bases in the middle. Germline CDR1 and CDR2: SGHNT and YYREEE (reference sequence). In nucleotides, the CDR3 is TGTGCCAGCAGCTTAAACCTAAAGGGACAAGATTCACCCCTCCACTTT. This gives the protein CASSLNLKGQDSPLHF.

V is TRBV7-9 and J is TRBJ1-4; TRBD1 matches 11 bases. Unmatched junction bases numbered 4, after V lost 5 bases and J lost 8 bases. The CDR3 totals 14 residues. Germline assignment: CDR1 SEHNR and CDR2 FQNEAQ (reference sequence). CDR3 protein: CASSAGQGGEKLFF. Written as DNA, the CDR3 is TGTGCCAGCAGCGCGGGACAGGGGGGAGAAAAACTGTTTTTT.

The chain couples TRBV6-1 to TRBJ2-1, with 13 bases identical to TRBD2. CDR3 length equals 20 residues. In germline, CDR1 is MNHNS, CDR2 SASEGT. J gave up 0 bases and V 1 base, and 9 bases lay outside the gene matches. This CDR3 reads CASSEGGLAGAVSSYNEQFF. The CDR3 nucleotides read TGTGCCAGCAGTGAAGGTGGACTAGCGGGGGCCGTGAGCTCCTACAATGAGCAGTTCTTC.

The rearrangement links TRBV2 to TRBJ2-3; D is possibly TRBD1 (7 bases). V was pared by 2 bases and J by 5 bases, with 14 bases between. The CDR3 is 15 amino acids. The germline CDR1 and CDR2 sequences are SNHLY and FYNNEI. The CDR3 DNA is TGTGCCAGCAGTGAAAGGTCAGGGGGGAAAGATACGCAGTATTTT. Translation gives CASSERSGGKDTQYF.

The chain is built from TRBV28 and TRBJ2-1; 10 bases match TRBD2. Trimming cost V 9 bases and J 7 bases; bases outside gene matches: 9. This CDR3 region has 14 residues. Germline CDR1 reads MDHEN; CDR2 reads SYDVKM. In DNA, the CDR3 is TGTGCCAGTATAATAGCGGGAGGTAAAAATGAGCAGTTCTTC. Its protein product is CASIIAGGKNEQFF.